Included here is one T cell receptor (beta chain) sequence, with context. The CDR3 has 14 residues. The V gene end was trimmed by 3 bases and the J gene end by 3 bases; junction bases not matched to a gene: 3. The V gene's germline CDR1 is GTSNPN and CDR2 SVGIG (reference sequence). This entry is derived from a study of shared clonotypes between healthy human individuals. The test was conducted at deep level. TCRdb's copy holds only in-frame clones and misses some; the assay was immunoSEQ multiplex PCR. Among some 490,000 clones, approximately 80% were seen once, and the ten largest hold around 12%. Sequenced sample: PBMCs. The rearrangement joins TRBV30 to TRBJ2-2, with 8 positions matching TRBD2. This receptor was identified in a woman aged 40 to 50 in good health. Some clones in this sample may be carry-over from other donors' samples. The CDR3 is CAWSGTSYTGELFF. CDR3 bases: TGTGCCTGGAGCGGGACTAGTTACACCGGGGAGCTGTTTTTT.